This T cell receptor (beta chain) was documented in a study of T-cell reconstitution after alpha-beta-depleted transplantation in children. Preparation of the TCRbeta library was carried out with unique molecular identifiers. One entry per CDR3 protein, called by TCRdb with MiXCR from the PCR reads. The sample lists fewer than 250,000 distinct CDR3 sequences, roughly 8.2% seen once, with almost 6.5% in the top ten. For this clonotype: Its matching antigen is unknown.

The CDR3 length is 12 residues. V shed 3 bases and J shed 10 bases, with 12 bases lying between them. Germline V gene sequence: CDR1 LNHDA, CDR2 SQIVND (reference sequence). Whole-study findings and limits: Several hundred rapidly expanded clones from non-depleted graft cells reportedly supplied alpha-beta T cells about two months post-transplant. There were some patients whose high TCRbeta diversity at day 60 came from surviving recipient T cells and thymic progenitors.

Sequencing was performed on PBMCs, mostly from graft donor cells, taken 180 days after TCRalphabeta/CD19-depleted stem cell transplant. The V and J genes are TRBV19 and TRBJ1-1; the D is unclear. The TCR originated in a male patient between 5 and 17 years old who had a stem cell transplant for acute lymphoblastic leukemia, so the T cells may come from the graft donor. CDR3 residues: CASSMSTEGAFF. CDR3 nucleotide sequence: TGTGCCAGTAGTATGAGCACAGAGGGAGCTTTCTTT.